This paragraph reports one T cell receptor beta chain. The antigen remains undetermined. Primers: 60 Vbeta forward and 13 Jbeta reverse. Sequenced by immunoSEQ multiplex PCR; TCRdb stores in-frame clones only, minus some. The data show some 150,000 clones, 75% to 85% seen once. The entry originates in a study of cytomegalovirus exposure and HLA in healthy donors. V shed 4 bases and J 2 bases; nucleotides not matched to a gene: 5. CDR1 and CDR2 from the germline V gene are SGHAT and FQNNGV. The length of the CDR3 is 15 residues. Study observations and caveats: A later analysis, which compared TCR beta chains of equal frequency, found the HLA-associated ones more clonally expanded.

This TCR came from a man aged 45-65 years in good health and CMV-seropositive. Specimen: PBMCs. The rearrangement uses TRBV11-2 and TRBJ2-7; 10 bases map to TRBD1. Here the CDR3 reads CASSSGTGAPYEQYF. CDR3 DNA sequence: TGTGCCAGCAGCTCGGGGACAGGGGCCCCCTACGAGCAGTACTTC.